These 14 T cell receptor beta chains share one sample of origin, sequenced in a study of blood T cell repertoires in COVID-19. The method was immunoSEQ multiplex PCR; TCRdb's version includes in-frame clones alone and lacks a portion of them. Here the sample spans about 440,000 clones, less than 95% being singletons. What was sequenced was PBMCs or T cells enriched from blood (not recorded which). The receptors shown here come from a man aged 18 to 29 who had recovered from COVID-19.

The chain is built from TRBV20-1 and TRBJ2-1; D remains unclear. V lost 3 bases and J lost 9, with 15 bases in between. CDR1 and CDR2 from the germline V gene are DFQATT and SNEGSKA (reference sequence). This CDR3 has 13 amino acids. CDR3 sequence reads: CSASYLTAGEQFF. The DNA of the CDR3 is TGCAGTGCTAGTTATCTAACCGCAGGTGAGCAGTTCTTC.

V usage is TRBV2 and J usage is TRBJ1-3; D call uncertain. The V gene lost 0 bases and the J gene lost 0 bases, with 12 bases spanning the gap. The length of the CDR3 is 17 residues. Germline V lookup: CDR1 SNHLY, CDR2 FYNNEI. CDR3 bases: TGTGCCAGCAGTGAAGCAGTGGGAGGGCCCTCTGGAAACACCATATATTTT. Protein sequence: CASSEAVGGPSGNTIYF.

The V call is TRBV12-3 or TRBV12-4, the J call TRBJ1-4; TRBD1 might be the D (5 bases). CDR3 length: 13 amino acids. Trimming cost V 7 bases and J 6 bases, with 12 bases left between them. CDR3 sequence: CASTGTLYEKLFF. The CDR3 DNA reads as TGTGCCAGCACGGGGACTCTTTATGAAAAACTGTTTTTT.

Comment on this clone: Other DNA sequences within the sample encode an identical CDR3. The chain uses TRBV2 and TRBJ1-2, with 7 positions matching TRBD1. Trimming took 4 bases from V and 1 from J; bases not matched to a gene: 0. CDR3 size: 13 residues. Germline V gives CDR1 SNHLY, CDR2 FYNNEI. The chain's CDR3 is CASSGQGNYGYTF. CDR3 bases: TGTGCCAGCAGTGGACAGGGTAACTATGGCTACACCTTC. Supplemented by reference TRBV2 and TRBJ1-2, the full variable domain reads EPEVTQTPSHQVTQMGQEVILRCVPISNHLYFYWYRQILGQKVEFLVSFYNNEISEKSEIFDDQFSVERPDGSNFTLKIRSTKLEDSAMYFCASSGQGNYGYTFGSGTRLTVV.

The chain employs TRBV12-5 and TRBJ1-5; 7 bases line up with TRBD1. This CDR3 has 12 amino acids. V dropped 7 bases and J dropped 11; count of bases not matched to a gene: 8. Germline CDR1 LGHNT, CDR2 FRNRAP. The CDR3 protein is CASALTGVAQHF. Written as DNA, the CDR3 is TGTGCTAGTGCCCTAACAGGGGTGGCCCAGCATTTT.

This chain uses TRBV3-1 (or the pseudogene TRBV3-2) with TRBJ1-3, with 9 bases matching TRBD1. Germline values: CDR1 LGHDT, CDR2 YNNKEL (reference sequence). CDR3 length: 16 residues. V shed 1 base, J shed 1 base, and the junction held 2 bases outside the gene matches. The CDR3 DNA sequence: TGTGCCAGCAGCCAAGGCGGACAGGGGTCTGGAAACACCATATATTTT. This codes for CASSQGGQGSGNTIYF.

Concerning this clone: Other DNA sequences in this specimen translate into the identical CDR3. J is TRBJ1-2 and V is TRBV19; tentative D call: TRBD1 (6 bases). This CDR3 has 13 amino acids. Germline-derived CDR1 and CDR2 are LNHDA and SQIVND (reference sequence). V was cut by 5 bases and J by 3 bases, with 10 bases left in between. The CDR3 DNA follows: TGTGCCAGTAGTCTACAGGGTGACTATGGCTACACCTTC. Translating gives CASSLQGDYGYTF. The whole variable domain, remainder taken from reference TRBV19 and TRBJ1-2, is DGGITQSPKYLFRKEGQNVTLSCEQNLNHDAMYWYRQDPGQGLRLIYYSQIVNDFQKGDIAEGYSVSREKKESFPLTVTSAQKNPTAFYLCASSLQGDYGYTFGSGTRLTVV.

The V gene is TRBV9, the J gene TRBJ1-6, with D maybe TRBD1 (5 bases). CDR1 and CDR2 (germline): SGDLS, YYNGEE. The CDR3 covers 14 residues. V was trimmed by 3 bases and J by 9 bases, leaving 13 bases between them. The DNA of the CDR3 is TGTGCCAGCAGCGAAGAATTTAGGGGTTCACCCCTCCACTTT. Amino acid sequence: CASSEEFRGSPLHF.

The V call is TRBV19, the J call TRBJ1-1; D is ambiguous. This CDR3 comprises 15 residues. With 5 bases removed from V and 1 base from J, the gap between germline ends came to 14 bases. The germline V gene encodes CDR1 LNHDA and CDR2 SQIVND (reference sequence). CDR3 sequence reads: CASSSNVAANTEAFF. The DNA for the CDR3 is TGTGCCAGTAGTTCAAATGTGGCGGCGAACACTGAAGCTTTCTTT.

V and J are TRBV6-1 and TRBJ1-2; 9 nucleotides match TRBD1. This CDR3 region has 18 residues. J lost 1 base, V lost 3 bases, and 12 bases had no gene match. The V gene's germline CDR1 is MNHNS and CDR2 SASEGT. As DNA, the CDR3 is TGTGCCAGCAGTGATCTCCAGGACAGGGGTTCTCTTAACTATGGCTACACCTTC. Translating gives CASSDLQDRGSLNYGYTF.

This rearrangement joins TRBV10-3 to TRBJ2-7, with TRBD2 identical over 14 bases. V lost 4 bases, J lost 4 bases, and 0 bases stayed unmatched. This CDR3 is 14 amino acids long. CDR1 is ENHRY, CDR2 SYGVKD, per germline. In DNA, the CDR3 is TGTGCCATCAGTGGGACTAGCGGGGGGTACGAGCAGTACTTC. Translating it yields CAISGTSGGYEQYF.

This chain joins TRBV28 and TRBJ2-5; D is possibly TRBD1 (5 bases). The CDR3 sequence is 16 residues long. CDR1 is MDHEN and CDR2 is SYDVKM in the germline V gene. V shed 3 bases and J shed 2 bases, with 16 bases lying between them. CDR3 region: CASSFFPDRTQETQYF. CDR3 bases: TGTGCCAGCAGTTTCTTCCCTGACAGAACTCAAGAGACCCAGTACTTC.

The rearrangement joins TRBV20-1 to TRBJ2-5; weak D call: TRBD2 (6 bases). Trimming stripped 3 bases from V and 7 bases from J, with 9 bases between. The CDR3 totals 11 residues. CDR1 and CDR2 from the germline V gene are DFQATT and SNEGSKA (reference sequence). CDR3: CSASGSGTQYF. The CDR3 nucleotides are TGCAGTGCTAGCGGGAGTGGGACCCAGTACTTC.

This chain links TRBV2 with TRBJ1-6; the D gene is possibly TRBD1 (5 bases). V was clipped by 6 bases and J by 9 bases, with 12 bases between them. The CDR3 totals 13 residues. From germline, CDR1 is SNHLY and CDR2 FYNNEI. Written as DNA, the CDR3 is TGTGCCAGCAGAGGAGGGGTGGGTTCACCCCTCCACTTT. Amino acid sequence: CASRGGVGSPLHF.